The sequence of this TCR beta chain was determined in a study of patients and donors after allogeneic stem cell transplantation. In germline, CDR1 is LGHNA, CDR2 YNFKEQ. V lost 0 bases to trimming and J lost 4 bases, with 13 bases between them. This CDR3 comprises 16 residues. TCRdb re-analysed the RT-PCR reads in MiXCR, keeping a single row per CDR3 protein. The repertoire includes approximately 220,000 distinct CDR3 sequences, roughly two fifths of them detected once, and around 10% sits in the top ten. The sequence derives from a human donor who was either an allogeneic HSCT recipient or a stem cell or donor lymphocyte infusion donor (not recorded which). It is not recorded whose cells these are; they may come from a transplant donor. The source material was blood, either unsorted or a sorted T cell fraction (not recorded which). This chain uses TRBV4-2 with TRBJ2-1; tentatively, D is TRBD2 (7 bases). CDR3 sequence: CASSQEVGGAYNEQFF. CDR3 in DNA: TGTGCCAGCAGCCAAGAGGTAGGGGGGGCGTACAATGAGCAGTTCTTC.